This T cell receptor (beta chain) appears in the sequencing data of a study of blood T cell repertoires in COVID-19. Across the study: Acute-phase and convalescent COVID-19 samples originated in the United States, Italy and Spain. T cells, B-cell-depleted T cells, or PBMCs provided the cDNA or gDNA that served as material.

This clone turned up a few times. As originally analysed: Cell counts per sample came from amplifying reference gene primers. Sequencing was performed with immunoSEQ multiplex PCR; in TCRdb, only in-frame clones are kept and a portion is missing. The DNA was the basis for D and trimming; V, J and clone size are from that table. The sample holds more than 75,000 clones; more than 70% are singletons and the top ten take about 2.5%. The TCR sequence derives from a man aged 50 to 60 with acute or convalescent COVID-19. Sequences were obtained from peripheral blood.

CDR3 region: CASSVFHRETPGNTIYF. The DNA for the CDR3 is TGTGCCAGCAGCGTATTTCACAGGGAGACCCCTGGAAACACCATATATTTT. The chain combines TRBV9 with TRBJ1-3; weak D call: TRBD1 (6 bases). The V gene's germline CDR1 is SGDLS and CDR2 YYNGEE. Trimming removed 1 base at V and 2 bases at J, with 16 bases between. The CDR3 totals 17 residues.